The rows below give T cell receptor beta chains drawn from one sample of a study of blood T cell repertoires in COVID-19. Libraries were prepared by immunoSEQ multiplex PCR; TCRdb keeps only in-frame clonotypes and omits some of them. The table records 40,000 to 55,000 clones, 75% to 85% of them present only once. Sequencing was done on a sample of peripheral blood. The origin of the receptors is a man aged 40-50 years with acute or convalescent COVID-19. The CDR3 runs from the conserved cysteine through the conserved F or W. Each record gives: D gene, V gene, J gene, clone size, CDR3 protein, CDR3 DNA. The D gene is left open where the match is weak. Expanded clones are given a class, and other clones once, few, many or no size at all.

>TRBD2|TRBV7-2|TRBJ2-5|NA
CASSHRTSGGVGTQYF
TGTGCCAGCAGCCACCGGACTAGCGGGGGTGTCGGGACCCAGTACTTC
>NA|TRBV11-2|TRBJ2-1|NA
CASRGWQSYNEQFF
TGTGCCAGTCGGGGGTGGCAATCCTACAATGAGCAGTTCTTC
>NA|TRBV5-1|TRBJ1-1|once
CASSPGGGRGTEAFF
TGCGCCAGCAGCCCGGGTGGGGGAAGGGGGACTGAAGCTTTCTTT
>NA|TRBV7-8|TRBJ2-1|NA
CASSSGGQYNEQFF
TGTGCCAGCAGCTCGGGGGGCCAGTACAATGAGCAGTTCTTC
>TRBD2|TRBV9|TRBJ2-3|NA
CASGQRGANTDTQYF
TGTGCCAGCGGGCAGCGGGGGGCCAACACAGATACGCAGTATTTT
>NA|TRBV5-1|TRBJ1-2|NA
CASSPDSSNYGYTF
TGCGCCAGCAGCCCGGACAGTTCTAACTATGGCTACACCTTC
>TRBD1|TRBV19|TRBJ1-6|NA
CASSIGTGGSPLHF
TGTGCCAGTAGTATCGGGACAGGGGGATCACCCCTCCACTTT
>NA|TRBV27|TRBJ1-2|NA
CASSLSGSRVNYGYTF
TGTGCCAGCAGTTTATCGGGGTCCAGGGTCAACTATGGCTACACCTTC
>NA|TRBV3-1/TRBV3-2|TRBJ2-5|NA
CASSPKQGPSRMTQYF
TGTGCCAGCAGTCCAAAACAGGGTCCATCCAGGATGACCCAGTACTTC
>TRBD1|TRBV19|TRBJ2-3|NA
CASRLRDRVITDTQYF
TGTGCCAGTAGACTCCGGGACAGGGTAATTACAGATACGCAGTATTTT
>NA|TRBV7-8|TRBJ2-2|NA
CASSFRQGPNTGELFF
TGTGCCAGCAGCTTCCGGCAGGGTCCGAACACCGGGGAGCTGTTTTTT
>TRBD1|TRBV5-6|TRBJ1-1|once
CASSLGDRVFTEAFF
TGTGCCAGCAGCTTGGGGGACAGGGTGTTCACTGAAGCTTTCTTT
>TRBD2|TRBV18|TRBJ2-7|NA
CASSPSAVAGLGEQYF
TGTGCCAGCTCACCGTCAGCCGTAGCGGGACTTGGCGAGCAGTACTTC
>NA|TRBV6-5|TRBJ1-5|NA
CASKPTGSTQPQHF
TGTGCCAGCAAGCCCACCGGGAGTACTCAGCCCCAGCATTTT
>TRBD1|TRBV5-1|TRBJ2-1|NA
CASRDRVWEQFF
TGCGCCAGCAGAGACAGGGTGTGGGAGCAGTTCTTC
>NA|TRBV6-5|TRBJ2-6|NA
CASSYEGGPGANVLTF
TGTGCCAGCAGTTACGAGGGGGGGCCTGGGGCCAACGTCCTGACTTTC
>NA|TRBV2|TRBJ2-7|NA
CASGTPGYEQYF
TGTGCCAGCGGGACTCCAGGCTACGAGCAGTACTTC
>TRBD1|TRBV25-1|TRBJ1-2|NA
CATRPGTGGSGYTF
TGTGCCACAAGACCCGGGACAGGGGGCTCTGGCTACACCTTC
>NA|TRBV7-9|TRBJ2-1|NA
CASSLVIGGSWQFF
TGTGCCAGCAGCTTAGTAATTGGCGGCAGTTGGCAGTTCTTC
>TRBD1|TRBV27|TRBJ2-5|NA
CASRGTGGGQETQYF
TGTGCCAGCAGGGGGACAGGGGGCGGCCAAGAGACCCAGTACTTC
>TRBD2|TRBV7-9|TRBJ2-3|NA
CASSLQSGGMSTDTQYF
TGTGCCAGCAGCCTTCAGAGCGGGGGGATGAGCACAGATACGCAGTATTTT
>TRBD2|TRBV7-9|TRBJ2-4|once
CASRPTSGGTAKNIQYF
TGTGCCAGCAGACCTACTAGCGGGGGGACGGCCAAAAACATTCAGTACTTC
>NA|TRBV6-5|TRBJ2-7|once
CASSTLLASEQYF
TGTGCCAGCAGTACCCTACTAGCATCCGAGCAGTACTTC
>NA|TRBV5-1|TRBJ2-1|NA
CASSLSLDEQFF
TGCGCCAGCAGCTTGTCCCTAGATGAGCAGTTCTTC
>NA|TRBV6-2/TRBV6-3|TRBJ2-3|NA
CASSRGEVADTQYF
TGTGCCAGCAGCAGGGGTGAGGTGGCAGATACGCAGTATTTT
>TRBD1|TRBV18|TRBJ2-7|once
CASSPGQGQYEQYF
TGTGCCAGCTCACCGGGACAGGGGCAATACGAGCAGTACTTC
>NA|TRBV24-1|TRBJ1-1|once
CATSDSRVKNTEAFF
TGTGCCACCAGTGATTCCAGGGTCAAGAACACTGAAGCTTTCTTT
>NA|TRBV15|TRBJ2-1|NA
CATSREGASYNEQFF
TGTGCCACCAGCAGAGAGGGGGCTTCCTACAATGAGCAGTTCTTC
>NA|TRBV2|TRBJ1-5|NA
CASSTMAAQPQHF
TGTGCCAGCAGTACAATGGCGGCTCAGCCCCAGCATTTT
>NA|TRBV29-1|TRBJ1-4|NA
CSVGGAVNEKLFF
TGCAGCGTGGGGGGGGCGGTTAATGAAAAACTGTTTTTT
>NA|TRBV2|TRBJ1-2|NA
CASTFYGQGNGYTF
TGTGCCAGCACCTTCTATGGCCAGGGTAATGGCTACACCTTC
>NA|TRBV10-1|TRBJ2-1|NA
CASSEMQGEVNEQFF
TGCGCCAGCAGTGAGATGCAGGGTGAGGTGAATGAGCAGTTCTTC
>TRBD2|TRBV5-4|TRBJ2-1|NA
CASSLGGLAGANDEQFF
TGTGCCAGCAGCTTGGGGGGACTAGCGGGAGCCAACGATGAGCAGTTCTTC
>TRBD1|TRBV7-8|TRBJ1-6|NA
CASSLRSGGQSPLHF
TGTGCCAGCAGCTTACGGTCAGGGGGCCAATCACCCCTCCACTTT
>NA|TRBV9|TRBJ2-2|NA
CASSALSGGRTGELFF
TGTGCCAGCAGCGCCCTCTCGGGGGGCCGGACCGGGGAGCTGTTTTTT
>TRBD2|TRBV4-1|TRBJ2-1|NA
CASSQLGTSGVNEQFF
TGCGCCAGCAGCCAACTCGGGACTAGCGGGGTCAATGAGCAGTTCTTC
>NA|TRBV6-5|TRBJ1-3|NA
CASRLVGVAGNTIYF
TGTGCCAGTCGCCTAGTAGGGGTGGCTGGAAACACCATATATTTT
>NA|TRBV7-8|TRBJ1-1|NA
CASSLAGDRKAFF
TGTGCCAGCAGCTTAGCCGGCGACAGAAAAGCTTTCTTT
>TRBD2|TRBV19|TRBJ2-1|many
CASSTDRDLAGPLNEQFF
TGTGCCAGTAGTACAGACAGAGATCTAGCGGGGCCCCTAAATGAGCAGTTCTTC
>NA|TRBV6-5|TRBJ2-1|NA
CASRIQEGPYNEQFF
TGTGCCAGCAGGATACAGGAGGGACCCTACAATGAGCAGTTCTTC
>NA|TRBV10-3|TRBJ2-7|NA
CAISERTAANEQYF
TGTGCCATCAGTGAGCGGACAGCTGCTAACGAGCAGTACTTC